Each of the 6 T cell receptor beta chains below was sequenced from the same sample in a study of cytomegalovirus exposure and HLA in healthy donors. 13 Jbeta primers and 60 Vbeta primers were used for the PCR. The data were produced by immunoSEQ multiplex PCR, yet TCRdb's version contains in-frame clones alone and is incomplete. The profile covers fewer than 150,000 clones, with 75% to 90% appearing a single time and 1.2% taken by the ten largest. The sequencing input was PBMCs. Receptors were obtained from a female donor in good health and CMV-seronegative.

As DNA, the CDR3 is TGCGCCAGCAGCCAAGTCGCGACAGGGGTGACCTACGAGCAGTACTTC. Its translation: CASSQVATGVTYEQYF. The genes are TRBV4-1 and TRBJ2-7; 8 nucleotides align to TRBD1. The trim removed 1 base at V and 2 bases at J, leaving 7 bases unmatched. This CDR3 has 16 amino acids. Per the germline V gene, CDR1 is MGHRA and CDR2 is YSYEKL.

This clone was picked up one time. The chain employs TRBV18 and TRBJ2-7; no firm D call. Looked up from germline, CDR1 is KGHSH and CDR2 is LQKENI. This CDR3 has 15 amino acids. Trimming removed 0 bases at V and 1 base at J, with 10 bases between. DNA for the CDR3: TGTGCCAGCTCACCACCCTCCCTACAGTCCTACGAGCAGTACTTC. The encoded protein is CASSPPSLQSYEQYF.

The chain couples TRBV28 to TRBJ2-7, with TRBD2 matching 8 bases. Looked up from germline, CDR1 is MDHEN and CDR2 is SYDVKM. V trimming: 1 base; J trimming: 5 bases; junction bases outside the gene matches: 4. The CDR3 has 14 residues. CDR3 sequence: CASSLFGRANEQYF. CDR3 nucleotide sequence: TGTGCCAGCAGTTTATTCGGGAGGGCCAACGAGCAGTACTTC. The entire variable domain, with the rest obtained from reference TRBV28 and TRBJ2-7, is as follows: DVKVTQSSRYLVKRTGEKVFLECVQDMDHENMFWYRQDPGLGLRLIYFSYDVKMKEKGDIPEGYSVSREKKERFSLILESASTNQTSMYLCASSLFGRANEQYFGPGTRLTVT.

V gene TRBV10-3 combines with J gene TRBJ2-1; 10 bases are a match to TRBD2. Germline values: CDR1 ENHRY, CDR2 SYGVKD. The CDR3 loop spans 13 amino acids. V dropped 9 bases and J dropped 5; count of bases not matched to a gene: 4. CDR3 sequence reads: CAIGTSVDNEQFF. As DNA, the CDR3 is TGTGCCATTGGGACTAGCGTTGACAATGAGCAGTTCTTC.

This clone was counted between two and nine times. The rearrangement uses TRBV7-2 and TRBJ1-1, with 8 bases matching TRBD1. CDR1 and CDR2 from the germline V gene are SGHTA and FQGNSA. The ends lost 2 bases at V and 4 bases at J; junction bases unmatched: 3. CDR3 size: 14 residues. The CDR3 loop reads CASSLPGGRTEAFF. For the CDR3, the DNA is TGTGCCAGCAGCTTACCAGGGGGCCGCACTGAAGCTTTCTTT.

The CDR3 spells CSVLGQGETQYF. CDR3 in DNA: TGCAGCGTTCTGGGACAGGGGGAGACCCAGTACTTC. The rearrangement links TRBV29-1 to TRBJ2-5; 10 nucleotides align to TRBD1. This CDR3 is built from 12 residues. Per germline, CDR1 SQVTM and CDR2 ANQGSEA. The ends lost 5 bases at V and 5 bases at J; junction bases unmatched: 2.